Following are 14 T cell receptor beta chains from one sample sequenced in a study of a mutant IDH1 vaccine in newly diagnosed glioma. Assay used: immunoSEQ multiplex PCR; TCRdb lists only in-frame clones, some missing. The profile shows about 48,000 clones, more than 60% of them singletons. These receptors have no known antigen. Time point meaning: week 35, safety follow-up. In every dose of vaccine, 300 ug of mutant IDH1 20-mer peptide was given alongside topical imiquimod. The source material was PBMCs, sampled from a glioma patient whose treatment included an IDH1 peptide vaccine. The receptors were gathered from a man aged 35 to 55 with glioma.

This chain joins TRBV29-1 and TRBJ1-5, with D tentatively TRBD1 (5 bases). Germline CDR1 SQVTM, CDR2 ANQGSEA. With 5 bases removed from V and 9 bases from J, the gap between germline ends came to 17 bases. The CDR3 spans 13 residues. The CDR3 sequence is CSVRTGTRGPQHF. In DNA form, the CDR3 reads TGCAGCGTTCGGACGGGGACCCGGGGGCCCCAGCATTTT.

J is TRBJ2-1 and V is TRBV30; D is undetermined. V was cut by 3 bases and J by 4 bases, with 7 bases left in between. The CDR3 contains 12 residues. CDR1 is GTSNPN and CDR2 is SVGIG in the germline V gene (reference sequence). This chain's CDR3 is CAWSWGYNEQFF. CDR3 coding DNA: TGTGCCTGGAGCTGGGGTTACAATGAGCAGTTCTTC.

The gene calls are TRBV6-6 and TRBJ2-1; no definite D call. This CDR3 has 12 amino acids. Trimming pared 4 bases from V and 7 bases from J, leaving 8 bases between. Germline V gene sequence: CDR1 MNHNY, CDR2 SVGAGI (reference sequence). The CDR3 DNA reads as TGTGCCAGCAGTTCGGTAGAGAATGAGCAGTTCTTC. Protein product: CASSSVENEQFF.

The CDR3 sequence: CASSKDPNTGELFF. CDR3 sequence (DNA): TGCGCCAGCAGCAAGGACCCAAACACCGGGGAGCTGTTTTTT. V is TRBV5-1 and J is TRBJ2-2; D call uncertain. CDR1 SGHRS and CDR2 YFSETQ come from the germline V gene. V lost 4 bases to trimming and J lost 2 bases, with 9 bases between them. This CDR3 has 14 residues.

The CDR3 sequence: CASSPRGWEKLFF. CDR3 coding DNA: TGTGCCAGCAGCCCGAGGGGCTGGGAAAAACTGTTTTTT. This chain uses TRBV7-2 with TRBJ1-4; D is perhaps TRBD1 (5 bases). Germline CDR1 and CDR2: SGHTA and FQGNSA. This CDR3 spans 13 amino acids. V lost 5 bases, J lost 8 bases, and 12 bases lay in between. Full variable domain (rest looked up from reference TRBV7-2 and TRBJ1-4): GAGVSQSPSNKVTEKGKDVELRCDPISGHTALYWYRQSLGQGLEFLIYFQGNSAPDKSGLPSDRFSAERTGGSVSTLTIQRTQQEDSAVYLCASSPRGWEKLFFGSGTQLSVL.

This rearrangement joins TRBV5-1 to TRBJ1-1; maybe TRBD1 (6 bases). The CDR3 runs 14 residues. The germline gives CDR1 SGHRS, CDR2 YFSETQ. Trimming stripped 3 bases from V and 4 bases from J, with 13 bases between. This chain's CDR3 is CASSSFQGSTEAFF. The CDR3 DNA reads as TGCGCCAGCAGCTCGTTTCAGGGGAGCACTGAAGCTTTCTTT. The full variable domain, its missing parts supplied by reference TRBV5-1 and TRBJ1-1, is KAGVTQTPRYLIKTRGQQVTLSCSPISGHRSVSWYQQTPGQGLQFLFEYFSETQRNKGNFPGRFSGRQFSNSRSEMNVSTLELGDSALYLCASSSFQGSTEAFFGQGTRLTVV.

This clone turned up a few times. The genes are TRBV6-5 and TRBJ1-1, with 7 bases fitting TRBD1. With V trimmed by 4 bases and J by 3 bases, 5 bases remained unmatched. The germline V gene has CDR1 MNHEY and CDR2 SVGAGI. This CDR3 has 14 residues. The CDR3 here is CASSFLTGYTEAFF. The CDR3 nucleotides read TGTGCCAGCAGTTTTTTGACAGGGTACACTGAAGCTTTCTTT.

V usage is TRBV5-5 and J usage is TRBJ1-5; no firm D call. The CDR3 contains 14 residues. The V and J ends lost 1 base and 0 bases respectively, with 5 bases between them. Germline values: CDR1 SGHKS, CDR2 YYEKEE (reference sequence). DNA of the CDR3: TGTGCCAGCAGCTTGCGGATTAGCAATCAGCCCCAGCATTTT. Translation gives CASSLRISNQPQHF.

This chain joins TRBV6-6 and TRBJ2-2, with 7 bases aligning to TRBD1. The junction had 3 bases not matched to a gene; V was cut back by 0 bases and J by 2 bases. The CDR3 sequence is 16 residues long. Germline CDR1 is MNHNY and CDR2 is SVGAGI (reference sequence). DNA for the CDR3: TGTGCCAGCAGTTACTCGGGGACAGAAAACACCGGGGAGCTGTTTTTT. It translates to CASSYSGTENTGELFF.

The chain recombines TRBV5-4 with TRBJ2-3, with D possibly TRBD1 on 6 matching bases. Germline-derived CDR1 and CDR2 are SGHNT and YYREEE (reference sequence). There are 14 residues in the CDR3. V was pared by 2 bases and J by 3 bases, with 10 bases between. The CDR3 sequence: CASSFRGETDTQYF. The DNA of the CDR3 is TGTGCCAGCAGCTTCAGGGGTGAGACAGATACGCAGTATTTT.

The sample holds a few counts of this clone. J is TRBJ2-7 and V is TRBV4-2, with 10 nucleotides matching TRBD2. The CDR3 length is 15 residues. V lost 1 base, J lost 6 bases, and 6 bases stayed unmatched. Germline V gene lookup returns CDR1 LGHNA and CDR2 YNFKEQ. The CDR3, as DNA: TGTGCCAGCAGCCAAGGGAGCGGGGGGGTCCCCGAGCAGTACTTC. Translating it yields CASSQGSGGVPEQYF.

V usage is TRBV5-1 and J usage is TRBJ2-3, with 8 bases identical to TRBD1. The J segment lost 4 bases and the V segment lost 3 bases, leaving 4 bases of the junction unmatched. The CDR3 runs to 14 residues. The V gene's germline CDR1 is SGHRS and CDR2 YFSETQ. The CDR3 sequence is CASSSGQAADTQYF. The CDR3 coding sequence is TGCGCCAGCAGCTCGGGACAGGCAGCAGATACGCAGTATTTT.

This clone was observed a few times. This rearrangement joins TRBV21-1 to TRBJ1-2; the tabulated D call, TRBD1, remains unverified against the DNA. TRBV21-1 represents a pseudogene. The length of the CDR3 is 14 residues. CDR3 sequence reads: CASSTRQGSYGYTF. The CDR3 nucleotides read TGTGCCAGCAGCACTCGACAGGGATCCTATGGCTACACCTTC.

The rearrangement uses TRBV9 and TRBJ2-1; D possibly corresponds to TRBD1 (6 bases). CDR3 length: 14 residues. Trimming removed 0 bases at V and 6 bases at J, with 10 bases between. The germline CDR1 and CDR2 sequences are SGDLS and YYNGEE. This CDR3 reads CASSVGGGLNEQFF. The CDR3 DNA sequence: TGTGCCAGCAGCGTAGGTGGGGGCCTCAATGAGCAGTTCTTC.